A selection of T cell receptor beta chains follows, all from one sample in a study of CD8+ T cells in alopecia areata. Some clones are missing from TCRdb's copy, which holds only in-frame ones; the method was immunoSEQ multiplex PCR. The table lists 130,000 or so clones, 70% to 90% of them singletons, with around 14% in the top ten. Sequenced here: CD8+ T cells sorted from blood, sampled at week 4, from a patient treated with tofacitinib. These receptors were taken from a human donor with alopecia areata. The CDR3 runs from the conserved cysteine through the conserved F or W. A D gene is named only where the DNA matches it firmly. Expanded clones get a size class; other rows say once, few or many, or leave the size out.

cdr3_nt: TGTGCCAGCAGTTGGTCGGGAGCGAGCTCCTACAATGAGCAGTTCTTC
cdr3_aa: CASSWSGASSYNEQFF
clone_size: .
v_call: TRBV6-5
j_call: TRBJ2-1
d_call: .

cdr3_nt: TGCAGCGCAGGCTACAATGAGCAGTTCTTC
cdr3_aa: CSAGYNEQFF
clone_size: .
v_call: TRBV29-1
j_call: TRBJ2-1
d_call: .

cdr3_nt: TGTGCCAGCAGTTTAGCGCCCCTCACCACAGATACGCAGTATTTT
cdr3_aa: CASSLAPLTTDTQYF
clone_size: .
v_call: TRBV27
j_call: TRBJ2-3
d_call: .

cdr3_nt: TGCGCCAGCAGCTTGAGGCAGGAGTCCTACGAGCAGTACTTC
cdr3_aa: CASSLRQESYEQYF
clone_size: .
v_call: TRBV5-1
j_call: TRBJ2-7
d_call: .

cdr3_nt: TGTGCCAGCAGGGGGGTCGAGGTAGAGCAGTACTTC
cdr3_aa: CASRGVEVEQYF
clone_size: .
v_call: TRBV7-9
j_call: TRBJ2-7
d_call: .

cdr3_nt: TGCAGCGTAACAGGGACCTACGAGCAGTACTTC
cdr3_aa: CSVTGTYEQYF
clone_size: once
v_call: TRBV29-1
j_call: TRBJ2-7
d_call: .

cdr3_nt: TGTGCCAGCAGCCTAGACAGGGCGAGGGACTATGGCTACACCTTC
cdr3_aa: CASSLDRARDYGYTF
clone_size: .
v_call: TRBV7-9
j_call: TRBJ1-2
d_call: TRBD1

cdr3_nt: TGTGCCAGCAGGTACCCGGGAACGAATTCACCCCTCCACTTT
cdr3_aa: CASRYPGTNSPLHF
clone_size: .
v_call: TRBV7-9
j_call: TRBJ1-6
d_call: .

cdr3_nt: TGTGCCAGCAGTTACGGACAGGGGGGCGAGCAGTACTTC
cdr3_aa: CASSYGQGGEQYF
clone_size: .
v_call: TRBV6-5
j_call: TRBJ2-7
d_call: TRBD1

cdr3_nt: TGCAGCGTGGGGGATTTTAAAAATGAGCAGTTCTTC
cdr3_aa: CSVGDFKNEQFF
clone_size: .
v_call: TRBV29-1
j_call: TRBJ2-1
d_call: .

cdr3_nt: TGTGCCAGCTCACCCACGGACAGGGGGGGCTACGAGCAGTACTTC
cdr3_aa: CASSPTDRGGYEQYF
clone_size: .
v_call: TRBV18
j_call: TRBJ2-7
d_call: TRBD1

cdr3_nt: TGTGCCAGCAGTTCTAACACTGAAGCTTTCTTT
cdr3_aa: CASSSNTEAFF
clone_size: once
v_call: TRBV2
j_call: TRBJ1-1
d_call: .

cdr3_nt: TGTGCCAGCAGTTACGCGACACCCTACGAGCAGTACTTC
cdr3_aa: CASSYATPYEQYF
clone_size: .
v_call: TRBV6-6
j_call: TRBJ2-7
d_call: .

cdr3_nt: TGCAGCACCCTCAGAGACTACGAGCAGTACTTC
cdr3_aa: CSTLRDYEQYF
clone_size: .
v_call: TRBV29-1
j_call: TRBJ2-7
d_call: .

cdr3_nt: TGTGCCAGCAGCCAAGGGACAGGGGACTATGGCTACACCTTC
cdr3_aa: CASSQGTGDYGYTF
clone_size: .
v_call: TRBV5-4
j_call: TRBJ1-2
d_call: TRBD1

cdr3_nt: TGCGCCAGCAGCGAGGGGGTAATAAGCAACACCATATATTTT
cdr3_aa: CASSEGVISNTIYF
clone_size: .
v_call: TRBV10-2
j_call: TRBJ1-3
d_call: .

cdr3_nt: TGTGCCACCCACCCAATGGGGGGGAATCAGCCCCAGCATTTT
cdr3_aa: CATHPMGGNQPQHF
clone_size: .
v_call: TRBV27
j_call: TRBJ1-5
d_call: .

cdr3_nt: TGTGCCAGCCCTCAGGGTGTCCACGAGCAGTACTTC
cdr3_aa: CASPQGVHEQYF
clone_size: once
v_call: TRBV2
j_call: TRBJ2-7
d_call: .

cdr3_nt: TGTGCCAGCAGCTCTAGACAGTACCACGAGCAGTACTTC
cdr3_aa: CASSSRQYHEQYF
clone_size: .
v_call: TRBV7-9
j_call: TRBJ2-7
d_call: .

cdr3_nt: TGTGCCTGGGCGCAGGGGAACACTGAAGCTTTCTTT
cdr3_aa: CAWAQGNTEAFF
clone_size: once
v_call: TRBV30
j_call: TRBJ1-1
d_call: .

cdr3_nt: TGCGCCAGCAGCCCAACCGGGACAGGGCTTACCAATGAGCAGTTCTTC
cdr3_aa: CASSPTGTGLTNEQFF
clone_size: .
v_call: TRBV5-1
j_call: TRBJ2-1
d_call: TRBD1

cdr3_nt: TGTGCCAGCAGGACAGGGAATCAGCCCCAGCATTTT
cdr3_aa: CASRTGNQPQHF
clone_size: once
v_call: TRBV7-2
j_call: TRBJ1-5
d_call: TRBD1

cdr3_nt: TGTGCCAGCCTAAGCCGGGGGGAAGGCTACACCTTC
cdr3_aa: CASLSRGEGYTF
clone_size: .
v_call: TRBV7-9
j_call: TRBJ1-2
d_call: .

cdr3_nt: TGCGCCAGCAGTCAGCCACAGGGTACGAGCGGCTACACCTTC
cdr3_aa: CASSQPQGTSGYTF
clone_size: .
v_call: TRBV23-1
j_call: TRBJ1-2
d_call: .

cdr3_nt: TGTGCCAGCAGTTTAGGAGACAGTCCCTCAACCCAGTACTTC
cdr3_aa: CASSLGDSPSTQYF
clone_size: .
v_call: TRBV6-5
j_call: TRBJ2-5
d_call: .

cdr3_nt: TGTGCCAGCAGCCCCTCTGGGCTAGCGGGGACCAACAATGAGCAGTTCTTC
cdr3_aa: CASSPSGLAGTNNEQFF
clone_size: few
v_call: TRBV7-9
j_call: TRBJ2-1
d_call: TRBD2

cdr3_nt: TGCAGCGTTGAAACCGGCGGGGTGACCTACGAGCAGTACTTC
cdr3_aa: CSVETGGVTYEQYF
clone_size: .
v_call: TRBV29-1
j_call: TRBJ2-7
d_call: .

cdr3_nt: TGTGCCAGCAGTTTATCGGTAGGCAATGAGCAGTTCTTC
cdr3_aa: CASSLSVGNEQFF
clone_size: .
v_call: TRBV27
j_call: TRBJ2-1
d_call: .

cdr3_nt: TGTGCCAGCAGTGACCGGGGGAGCACAGATACGCAGTATTTT
cdr3_aa: CASSDRGSTDTQYF
clone_size: .
v_call: TRBV25-1
j_call: TRBJ2-3
d_call: .

cdr3_nt: TGTGCCAGCAGTTATACAGAAGGGACCCAGTACTTC
cdr3_aa: CASSYTEGTQYF
clone_size: .
v_call: TRBV6-5
j_call: TRBJ2-5
d_call: .

cdr3_nt: TGCGCCAGCAGCCTTATTGACTCACCCCTCCACTTT
cdr3_aa: CASSLIDSPLHF
clone_size: .
v_call: TRBV4-1
j_call: TRBJ1-6
d_call: .

cdr3_nt: TGTGCCAGCAGCCCCGGGACTGGGCAGTTCTTC
cdr3_aa: CASSPGTGQFF
clone_size: .
v_call: TRBV7-8
j_call: TRBJ2-1
d_call: .

cdr3_nt: TGTGCCAGCAGCCTAGGACAAGTGCTTAATGAAAAACTGTTTTTT
cdr3_aa: CASSLGQVLNEKLFF
clone_size: .
v_call: TRBV13
j_call: TRBJ1-4
d_call: .

cdr3_nt: TGCAGCGTTGAAGGGGCTAGGAGGAAAGAGACCCAGTACTTC
cdr3_aa: CSVEGARRKETQYF
clone_size: .
v_call: TRBV29-1
j_call: TRBJ2-5
d_call: .

cdr3_nt: TGTGCCAGTAGTATTGATACAGGTATGAACACTGAAGCTTTCTTT
cdr3_aa: CASSIDTGMNTEAFF
clone_size: few
v_call: TRBV19
j_call: TRBJ1-1
d_call: .

cdr3_nt: TGCGCCAGCAGCCCCCTTCAGACCGGGGAGCTGTTTTTT
cdr3_aa: CASSPLQTGELFF
clone_size: .
v_call: TRBV5-1
j_call: TRBJ2-2
d_call: .

cdr3_nt: TGTGCCAGTAGTATCGACAGCCCGGGGGGCTACACCTTC
cdr3_aa: CASSIDSPGGYTF
clone_size: .
v_call: TRBV19
j_call: TRBJ1-2
d_call: .

cdr3_nt: TGCGCCAGCAGCTCAAGGGGGGGCCAGCCCTACGAGCAGTACTTC
cdr3_aa: CASSSRGGQPYEQYF
clone_size: .
v_call: TRBV4-1
j_call: TRBJ2-7
d_call: .

cdr3_nt: TGTGCCATCAGTGAGTCAGTGGGCCAGATCTACGAGCAGTACTTC
cdr3_aa: CAISESVGQIYEQYF
clone_size: .
v_call: TRBV10-3
j_call: TRBJ2-7
d_call: .

cdr3_nt: TGCAGCGTTGAAGTCCCGGGGGGCTCCTACGAGCAGTACTTC
cdr3_aa: CSVEVPGGSYEQYF
clone_size: once
v_call: TRBV29-1
j_call: TRBJ2-7
d_call: TRBD2

cdr3_nt: TGTGCCAGCAGTCGTACAGGGGACGAGCAGTACTTC
cdr3_aa: CASSRTGDEQYF
clone_size: .
v_call: TRBV7-6
j_call: TRBJ2-7
d_call: TRBD1